Listed below are T cell receptor beta chains from one sample, sequenced in a study of blood T cell repertoires in COVID-19. The table came from immunoSEQ multiplex PCR; TCRdb's copy has only in-frame clones and leaves some out. Among about half a million clones listed, 70% to 90% were seen once. Sample: peripheral blood. The receptor source for this set is a human donor in a cohort sampled during active COVID-19. Both conserved end residues are part of each CDR3. Each record gives: J gene, V gene, CDR3 protein.

TRBJ1-5 TRBV11-2 CASSFSGGGQPQHF
TRBJ2-7 TRBV7-8 CASSLGTGRGSYEQYF
TRBJ1-3 TRBV6-6 CASSYNQGDSGNTIYF
TRBJ2-5 TRBV7-2 CASSSTGLGETQYF
TRBJ2-7 TRBV28 CASSVPGTPLSYEQYF
TRBJ1-1 TRBV5-4 CASSPPGHLNTEAFF
TRBJ2-2 TRBV11-2 CASSSYLNGELFF
TRBJ1-1 TRBV4-3 CASSQDSLNTEAFF
TRBJ1-2 TRBV7-8 CASSPHAVGYGYTF
TRBJ2-6 TRBV7-3 CASSLLGAGANVLTF
TRBJ1-2 TRBV27 CASSWGGNYGYTF
TRBJ2-7 TRBV15 CATSRRSGTGADEQYF
TRBJ2-7 TRBV30 CAWSMWTGSYEQYF
TRBJ2-2 TRBV7-9 CASSLRSTGGFGELFF
TRBJ2-7 TRBV7-3 CASSLGASSYEQYF
TRBJ2-5 TRBV19 CASSASGRKETQYF